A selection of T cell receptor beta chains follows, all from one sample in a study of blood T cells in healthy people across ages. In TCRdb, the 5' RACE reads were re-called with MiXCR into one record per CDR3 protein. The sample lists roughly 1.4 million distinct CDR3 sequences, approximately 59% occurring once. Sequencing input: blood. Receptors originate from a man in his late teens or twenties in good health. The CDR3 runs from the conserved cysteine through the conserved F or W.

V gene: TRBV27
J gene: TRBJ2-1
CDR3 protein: CASSFGQAVNEQFF

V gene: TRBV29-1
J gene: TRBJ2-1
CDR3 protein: CSAGRVGATLYNEQFF

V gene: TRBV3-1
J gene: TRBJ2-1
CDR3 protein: CASSQDADYEQFF

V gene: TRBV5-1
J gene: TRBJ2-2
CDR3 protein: CANSPTTGDTGELFF

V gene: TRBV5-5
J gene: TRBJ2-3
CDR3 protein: CASSLQGRAQGTDTQYF

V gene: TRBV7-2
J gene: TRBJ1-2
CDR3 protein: CASSFPTWTGSNYGYTF

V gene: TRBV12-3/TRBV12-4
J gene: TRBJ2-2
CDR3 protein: CAGSLIGELFF

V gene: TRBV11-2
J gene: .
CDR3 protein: CASSSLTTGKGEQYF

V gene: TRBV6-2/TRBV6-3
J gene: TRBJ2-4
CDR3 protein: CASSYVSGDIQYF

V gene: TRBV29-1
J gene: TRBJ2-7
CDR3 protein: CSVKRGPSAAEQYF

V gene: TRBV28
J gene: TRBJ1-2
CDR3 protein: CASSRRTGHYGYTF

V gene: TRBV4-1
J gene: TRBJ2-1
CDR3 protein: CASMGHSSNEQFF

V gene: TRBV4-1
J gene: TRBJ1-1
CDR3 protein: CVSSQGPDGTEAFF

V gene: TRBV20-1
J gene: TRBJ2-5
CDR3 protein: CSVRRWPRGRETQYF

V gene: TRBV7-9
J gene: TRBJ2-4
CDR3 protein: CASSSPSVLADVQYF

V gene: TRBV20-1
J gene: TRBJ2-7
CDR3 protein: CSAIGDYEQYF

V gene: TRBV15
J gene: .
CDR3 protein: CATSNQGDEQYF

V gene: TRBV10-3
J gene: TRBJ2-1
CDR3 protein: CAISGSAGVSSYNEQFF

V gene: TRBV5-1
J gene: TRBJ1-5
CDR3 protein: CASSLNTGGEQPQHF

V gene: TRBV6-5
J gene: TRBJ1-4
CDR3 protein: CASKKGGMGEKLFF

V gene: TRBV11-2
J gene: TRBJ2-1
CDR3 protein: CASSNNPLAASTNEQFF

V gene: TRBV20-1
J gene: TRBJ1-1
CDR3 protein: CSARDHRTGVDTEAFF

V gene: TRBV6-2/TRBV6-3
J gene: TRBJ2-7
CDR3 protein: CASLLAGTYEQYF

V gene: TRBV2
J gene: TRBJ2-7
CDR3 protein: CASIGAGALGEQYF

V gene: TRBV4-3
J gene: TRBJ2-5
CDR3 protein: CASSQASGQETQYF

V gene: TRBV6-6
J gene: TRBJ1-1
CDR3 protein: CASSYSIRYTDTEAFF

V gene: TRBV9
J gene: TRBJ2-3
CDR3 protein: CASSPLGLAGKATQYF

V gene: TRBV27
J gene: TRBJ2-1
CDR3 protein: CASMRVQGYEQFF

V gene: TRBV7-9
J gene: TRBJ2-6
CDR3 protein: CASSLDVTSGANVLTF

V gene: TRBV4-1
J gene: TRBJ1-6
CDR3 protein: CASRGTEYNSPLHF

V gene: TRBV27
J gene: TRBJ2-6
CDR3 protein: CASSLQGFPGANVLTF

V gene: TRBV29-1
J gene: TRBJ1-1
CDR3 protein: CSVEAANTEAFF

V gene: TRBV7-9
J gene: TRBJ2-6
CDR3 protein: CAPGASGANVLTF

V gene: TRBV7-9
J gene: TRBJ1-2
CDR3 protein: CASSRDRVEGYTF

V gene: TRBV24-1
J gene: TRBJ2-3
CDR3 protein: CATSGTGETDTQYF

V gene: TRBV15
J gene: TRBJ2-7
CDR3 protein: CATSGRDRAPYEQYF

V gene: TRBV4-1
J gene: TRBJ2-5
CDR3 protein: CASSPFLSSELGYQETQYF

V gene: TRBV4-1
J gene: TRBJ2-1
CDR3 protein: CASSSEGSVGNEQFF

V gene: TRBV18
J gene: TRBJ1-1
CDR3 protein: CASSPPSSEGAFF

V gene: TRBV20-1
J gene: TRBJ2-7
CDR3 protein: CSARRDSEQYF

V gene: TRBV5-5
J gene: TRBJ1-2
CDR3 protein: CASSAWDLNYGYTF

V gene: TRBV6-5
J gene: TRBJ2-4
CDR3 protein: CASRLAGEINNEQYF

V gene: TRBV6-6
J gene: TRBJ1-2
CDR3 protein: CASSLTPNYGYTF

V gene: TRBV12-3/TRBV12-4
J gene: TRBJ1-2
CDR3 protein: CASSLSPDIYGYTF

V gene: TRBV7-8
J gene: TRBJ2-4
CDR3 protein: CASSRRTSGAKNIQYF

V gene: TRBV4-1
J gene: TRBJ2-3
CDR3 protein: CASSQVLTDTQYF

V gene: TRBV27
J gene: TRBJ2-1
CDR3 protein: CASRLAGDVNEQFF